One and the same sample provided the 13 T cell receptor beta chains below, sequenced in a study of cytomegalovirus exposure and HLA in healthy donors. 13 Jbeta primers and 60 Vbeta primers were used for the PCR. Clones were sequenced by immunoSEQ multiplex PCR, and TCRdb holds only the in-frame ones, with some missing. This sample has roughly 150,000 clones; around three quarters occur once, and the top ten carry 1.5% to 2%. Input material: PBMCs. Source of these receptors: a woman aged 40-49 years in good health and CMV-seronegative.

The chain links TRBV19 to TRBJ2-2; 7 bases agree with TRBD2. The CDR3 sequence is 14 residues long. V was clipped by 11 bases and J by 2 bases; unmatched bases: 8. Germline CDR1 and CDR2: LNHDA and SQIVND (reference sequence). The CDR3 loop reads CAARPGGNTGELFF. The CDR3 DNA is TGTGCCGCTCGGCCGGGGGGAAACACCGGGGAGCTGTTTTTT.

The V call is TRBV7-9, the J call TRBJ2-3; no clear D. Germline loops: CDR1 SEHNR, CDR2 FQNEAQ (reference sequence). Trimming stripped 7 bases from V and 2 bases from J, with 7 bases between. The CDR3 covers 12 residues. The chain's CDR3 is CASNLYTDTQYF. CDR3 in DNA: TGTGCCAGCAACCTCTACACAGATACGCAGTATTTT. The complete variable domain, with remaining parts taken from reference TRBV7-9 and TRBJ2-3, reads DTGVSQNPRHKITKRGQNVTFRCDPISEHNRLYWYRQTLGQGPEFLTYFQNEAQLEKSRLLSDRFSAERPKGSFSTLEIQRTEQGDSAMYLCASNLYTDTQYFGPGTRLTVL.

The chain combines TRBV5-6 with TRBJ2-4, with a tentative D call TRBD1 (5 bases). Germline CDR1 is SGHDT and CDR2 is YYEEEE. The CDR3 loop spans 16 amino acids. Between the trimmed V and J ends, which lost 4 bases and 6 bases, there was a span of 20 bases. The chain's CDR3 is CASSTKPFRAGNIQYF. In nucleotides, the CDR3 is TGTGCCAGCAGCACAAAGCCATTCAGGGCTGGAAACATTCAGTACTTC.

The genes are TRBV7-6 and TRBJ1-1; 12 bases match TRBD1. Germline loops: CDR1 SGHVS, CDR2 FNYEAQ. The CDR3 runs 13 residues. Losses at the gene ends were 8 bases for V and 11 bases for J; bases not matched to a gene: 9. The CDR3 DNA follows: TGTGCCAGCCGTGCGGGACAGGGGGCAGATGCTTTCTTT. It yields the protein CASRAGQGADAFF.

A few counts support this clone. V is TRBV6-5 and J is TRBJ2-7; the match to TRBD1 covers 8 bases. The CDR3 runs 13 residues. Germline V CDR1 and CDR2: MNHEY, SVGAGI. J lost 10 bases, V lost 6 bases, and 11 bases had no gene match. The CDR3 bases are TGTGCCAGCAGCTTCGACAGGGGTGGACGACAGTACTTC. It yields the protein CASSFDRGGRQYF.

This clone was detected only a few times. The chain uses TRBV27 and TRBJ1-2; possibly TRBD1 for D (5 bases). In germline, CDR1 is MNHEY, CDR2 SMNVEV (reference sequence). CDR3 length: 15 residues. V was pared by 4 bases and J by 4 bases, with 16 bases between. The CDR3 spells CASSSRGSVGYGYTF. The DNA of the CDR3 is TGTGCCAGCAGTTCGCGGGGCTCTGTGGGCTATGGCTACACCTTC.

This clone came up a few times. The chain carries TRBV30 and TRBJ2-1; maybe TRBD1 (6 bases). The CDR3 covers 14 residues. Trimming took off 5 bases at V and 0 bases at J, with 11 bases between the two ends. From germline, CDR1 is GTSNPN and CDR2 SVGIG (reference sequence). The CDR3 coding sequence is TGTGCCTGGGCCCCGACAGGCTCCTACAATGAGCAGTTCTTC. It yields the protein CAWAPTGSYNEQFF.

This clone has only a few counts. This chain joins TRBV28 and TRBJ2-7; TRBD2 matches 8 bases. CDR1 and CDR2 from the germline V gene are MDHEN and SYDVKM. V lost 5 bases to trimming and J lost 2 bases; unmatched junction nucleotides: 2. The CDR3 is 13 residues long. The CDR3 bases are TGTGCCAGCAGTCGCGGGGGGACCTACGAGCAGTACTTC. Translation gives CASSRGGTYEQYF.

The V call is TRBV15, the J call TRBJ1-5, with D maybe TRBD1 (6 bases). V was clipped by 9 bases and J by 5 bases, with 20 bases between them. CDR1 LNHNV and CDR2 YYDKDF come from the germline V gene (reference sequence). This CDR3 contains 15 residues. This CDR3 is CATTPGTPAYQPQHF. The CDR3 bases are TGTGCCACTACACCCGGGACACCCGCCTATCAGCCCCAGCATTTT.

In its sample, this clone was seen once. The V and J genes are TRBV6-5 and TRBJ2-4; TRBD2 aligns across 9 bases. V gave up 0 bases and J gave up 5 bases; unmatched junction bases: 5. Germline loops: CDR1 MNHEY, CDR2 SVGAGI. This CDR3 contains 16 residues. Here the CDR3 DNA reads TGTGCCAGCAGTTACTCCGCTAGCGGGACCCAAAACATTCAGTACTTC. Protein product: CASSYSASGTQNIQYF.

The rearrangement links TRBV2 to TRBJ1-2, with D perhaps matching TRBD1 (5 bases). The germline V gene has CDR1 SNHLY and CDR2 FYNNEI. The CDR3 contains 13 residues. V dropped 4 bases and J dropped 1 base, with 7 bases sitting between them. As DNA, the CDR3 is TGTGCCAGCAGTGTCAGGGATAACTATGGCTACACCTTC. It is translated as CASSVRDNYGYTF.

Only a few counts were recorded for this clone. The chain recombines TRBV19 with TRBJ1-1; D remains unclear. Trimming left V 1 base short and J 4 bases short, with 10 bases between. From germline, CDR1 is LNHDA and CDR2 SQIVND (reference sequence). The CDR3 has 14 residues. CDR3 in amino acids: CASSIVASGTEAFF. The DNA of the CDR3 is TGTGCCAGTAGTATAGTGGCCTCAGGCACTGAAGCTTTCTTT.

CDR3 DNA: TGTGCCAGCAGCGCACAGGGGTTCCCTGAAGCTTTCTTT. Amino acids: CASSAQGFPEAFF. This chain links TRBV6-1 with TRBJ1-1; 7 bases line up with TRBD1. The CDR3 runs to 13 residues. The J segment lost 6 bases and the V segment lost 6 bases, leaving 7 bases of the junction unmatched. The germline V gene encodes CDR1 MNHNS and CDR2 SASEGT.